This TCR beta chain is from a study of T cells in Graves' hyperthyroidism and ophthalmopathy. The V gene end was trimmed by 0 bases and the J gene end by 0 bases; junction bases not matched to a gene: 3. CDR3 length: 16 amino acids. CDR1 is SGHRS and CDR2 is YFSETQ in the germline V gene. Amplified regions were TCR beta CDR3 sequences from RNA transcripts. During a first-round RT-PCR of the TCR CDR3, the HTBI primer set was used. One entry per CDR3 protein, called by TCRdb with MiXCR from the multiplex PCR reads. The sample shows 550,000 to 650,000 distinct CDR3 sequences, 13% to 15% of them seen only once. This clonotype was seen ten or more times.

The chain has TRBV5-1 and TRBJ2-3, with 8 bases aligning to TRBD2. The source of this sequence is a woman aged 35 to 49 with Graves' hyperthyroidism. Sequenced sample: blood. The CDR3 here is CASSLVVAGSTDTQYF. The CDR3, as DNA: TGCGCCAGCAGCTTGGTGGTAGCGGGGAGCACAGATACGCAGTATTTT.